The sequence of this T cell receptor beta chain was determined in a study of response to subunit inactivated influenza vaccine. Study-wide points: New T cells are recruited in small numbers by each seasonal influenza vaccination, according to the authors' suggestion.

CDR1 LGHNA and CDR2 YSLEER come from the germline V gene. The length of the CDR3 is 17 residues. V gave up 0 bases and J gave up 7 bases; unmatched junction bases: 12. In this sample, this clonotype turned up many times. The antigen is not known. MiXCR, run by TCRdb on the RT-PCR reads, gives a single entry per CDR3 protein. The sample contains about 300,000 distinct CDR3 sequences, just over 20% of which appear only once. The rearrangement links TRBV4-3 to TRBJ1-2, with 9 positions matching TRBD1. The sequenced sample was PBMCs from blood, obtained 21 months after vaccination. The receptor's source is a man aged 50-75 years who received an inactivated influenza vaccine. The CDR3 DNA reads TGCGCCAGCAGCCAAGACTTTTCTGGGACAGGGCGAGGTGGCTACACCTTC. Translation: CASSQDFSGTGRGGYTF.